This TCR beta chain was retrieved from a study of CD8 T cells in ankylosing spondylitis. General study points: According to the report, clones linked to the disease were significantly enriched in matched synovial fluid samples taken from ankylosing spondylitis patients. A motif of fewer than ten highly homologous TCR beta variants was seen as apparently characteristic of ankylosing spondylitis blood. Earlier reports found some motif variants in synovial fluid and blood in reactive arthritis. CD8+ cells made up the disease-linked clones, which were relatively rare in peripheral blood.

The authors made TCR beta libraries by quantitative 5'-RACE with molecular barcodes. TCRdb re-analysed the 5' RACE reads in MiXCR, keeping a single row per CDR3 protein. The sample carries about 130,000 distinct CDR3 sequences, about a sixth recorded once. This clonotype was seen a single time. As yet, its antigen is unknown. V lost 2 bases and J 7 bases, leaving 8 bases between the germline ends. Germline lookup yields CDR1 SEHNR and CDR2 FQNEAQ (reference sequence). The CDR3 consists of 12 residues. Material: blood, either unsorted or a sorted T cell fraction (not recorded which). The V gene is TRBV7-9, the J gene TRBJ1-2; D not certain. The clonotype originates from a male donor with ankylosing spondylitis. In DNA form, the CDR3 reads TGTGCCAGCAGCTTAAACCTCTCTGGCTACACCTTC. Amino acids: CASSLNLSGYTF.